Each of the 31 T cell receptor beta chains below was sequenced from the same sample in a study of tumor-infiltrating lymphocytes in primary liver carcinoma. The researchers produced TCR beta cDNA from roughly 550 ng total RNA with a constant-region primer. Slightly modified ARM-PCR served as the procedure for the TCR beta libraries. These libraries came from three rounds of nested multiplex PCR. Use of TRBV1-TRBV30 forward primers with a C-beta reverse primer characterized the first two PCR rounds, which lasted about 11 cycles each. TCRdb ran MiXCR on the multiplex PCR reads and lists one entry per CDR3 protein. The sample records 45,000 to 55,000 distinct CDR3 sequences, about 73% being singletons. Unsorted bulk tissue (roughly 17-33 mg) underwent RNA and DNA co-extraction. Sequencing was done on a sample of liver tumor tissue from sampling region 2. Noted subset: tumor region T2, inferior pole. All receptors derive from a man between 35 and 55 years old with primary liver carcinoma and hepatitis B virus infection.

Notes on this clonotype: The CDR3 does not close with the conserved phenylalanine or tryptophan, likely indicating a read error. The chain recombines TRBV11-2 with TRBJ2-3; 8 nucleotides agree with TRBD2. The germline V gene has CDR1 SGHAT and CDR2 FQNNGV. The CDR3 length is 15 residues. As DNA, the CDR3 is TGTGCCAGCAGCCTCACTAGCGGCTTCGAGGATAGGCAGTATCTT. This translates into CASSLTSGFEDRQYL.

For this clonotype: This is likely a read error, given that the CDR3 carries no conserved phenylalanine or tryptophan at its end. The chain links TRBV11-2 to TRBJ2-1, with 8 positions matching TRBD2. The CDR3 has 16 residues. Trimming at V came to 3 bases and at J to 9 bases, leaving 13 bases not matched to a gene. Germline V gives CDR1 SGHAT, CDR2 FQNNGV. The CDR3 region has the DNA TGTGCCAGCAGCTTGGATTTCGGACTAGCCATAGGTGAGCAGTTCCTC. Translated, it gives CASSLDFGLAIGEQFL.

This clonotype was observed a few times. The V gene is TRBV2, the J gene TRBJ2-4; TRBD2 might be the D (5 bases). CDR3 length: 16 residues. Germline V gene lookup returns CDR1 SNHLY and CDR2 FYNNEI. Trimming cost V 1 base and J 1 base, with 11 bases left between them. The CDR3 DNA is TGTGCCAGCAGTGAAGGAGGGATTGATGCCAAAAACATTCAGTACTTC. It specifies CASSEGGIDAKNIQYF.

As for this clonotype: A junction boundary mismatches the germline segment, possibly from a read error. The chain is built from TRBV6-1 and TRBJ2-3; TRBD2 might be the D (6 bases). CDR1 is MNHNS, CDR2 SASEGT, per germline. The CDR3 runs 16 residues. The DNA of the CDR3 is TGTGCTAGCAGTCAATTAGCGGATTTAACCACAGATACGCGGTATTTT. Protein product: CASSQLADLTTDTRYF.

V usage is TRBV29-1 and J usage is TRBJ2-7; 10 bases map to TRBD2. There are 15 residues in the CDR3. Germline V gives CDR1 SQVTM, CDR2 ANQGSEA. Trimming cost V 5 bases and J 3 bases; bases outside gene matches: 10. CDR3 DNA: TGCAGCGTTTCGATGACTAGCGGGTTAAGCTACGAGCAGTACTTC. It is translated as CSVSMTSGLSYEQYF.

Sample share makes this clonotype medium-sized. The V gene is TRBV11-2, the J gene TRBJ2-5, with D possibly TRBD2 on 5 matching bases. Germline loops: CDR1 SGHAT, CDR2 FQNNGV. The CDR3 contains 14 residues. V was trimmed by 4 bases and J by 9 bases, leaving 18 bases between them. The CDR3 region is CASSSTGILLSQYF. CDR3 nucleotide sequence: TGTGCCAGCAGCTCGACGGGGATATTATTGTCCCAGTACTTC. The whole variable domain, filled in from reference TRBV11-2 and TRBJ2-5, reads EAGVAQSPRYKIIEKRQSVAFWCNPISGHATLYWYQQILGQGPKLLIQFQNNGVVDDSQLPKDRFSAERLKGVDSTLKIQPAKLEDSAVYLCASSSTGILLSQYFGPGTRLLVL.

Notes on this clonotype: A read error may produce the germline difference seen at one junction end. The CDR3 spells CASNLGRQENNSPLHF. For the CDR3, the DNA is TGTGCCAGCAACTTAGGTCGACAGGAGAATAATTCACCCCTCCATTTT. The V and J genes are TRBV7-8 and TRBJ1-6; a possible D gene is TRBD1 (6 bases). This CDR3 has 16 residues. CDR1 and CDR2 (germline): SGHVS, FQNEAQ.

About this clonotype: The junction departs from the called germline gene at one end, perhaps through a read error. The genes are TRBV4-1 and TRBJ2-1; D call uncertain. CDR1 MGHRA and CDR2 YSYEKL come from the germline V gene. There are 12 residues in the CDR3. The CDR3 loop is CASSQARGEQFF. The DNA of the CDR3 is TGCGCCAGCAGCCAAGCGAGAGGTGAGCAATTCTTC.

This clonotype was recorded many times. This chain connects TRBV7-3 to TRBJ2-1; TRBD1 agrees at 9 bases. The V gene's germline CDR1 is SGHTA and CDR2 FQGTGA. Losses at the gene ends were 3 bases for V and 7 bases for J; bases not matched to a gene: 7. The CDR3 runs to 15 residues. CDR3 amino acids: CASSLTGQGQNEQFF. The CDR3 nucleotides read TGTGCCAGCAGCTTGACCGGACAGGGGCAAAATGAGCAGTTCTTC.

Worth noting for this clonotype: The CDR3 carries no conserved terminal phenylalanine or tryptophan, so it likely arises from a read error. The chain uses TRBV12-3 or TRBV12-4 and TRBJ2-7; tentatively, D is TRBD2 (6 bases). The CDR3 covers 12 residues. Trimming removed 6 bases at V and 10 bases at J, with 16 bases between. The DNA for the CDR3 is TGTGCCAGCAGCGCACTAGCTTGGGAACAGTACATC. Translated: CASSALAWEQYI.

To note about this clonotype: Likely a read error: the CDR3 ends without its conserved phenylalanine or tryptophan. CDR3 bases: TGTGCCAGAAACCCGGAGGGCAGGAGCAATGAGCAGTTCTTA. It translates to CARNPEGRSNEQFL. The chain combines TRBV6-5 with TRBJ2-1; D is perhaps TRBD2 (6 bases). The CDR3 totals 14 residues. V was pared by 9 bases and J by 6 bases, with 18 bases between. Germline V gene sequence: CDR1 MNHEY, CDR2 SVGAGI.

This clonotype was observed many times. The chain combines TRBV28 with TRBJ1-2; D not resolved. The germline V gene encodes CDR1 MDHEN and CDR2 SYDVKM. V lost 5 bases and J lost 0, with 13 bases in between. This CDR3 contains 15 residues. The CDR3 sequence: CASSGVDGANYGYTF. For the CDR3, the DNA is TGTGCCAGCAGTGGGGTGGACGGTGCTAACTATGGCTACACCTTC.

The rearrangement links TRBV6-5 to TRBJ2-6; no reliable D call. The germline V gene has CDR1 MNHEY and CDR2 SVGAGI. The CDR3 is made up of 14 amino acids. V lost 8 bases to trimming and J lost 2 bases, with 10 bases between them. The CDR3 loop reads CASAESTGANVLTF. In DNA, the CDR3 is TGTGCCAGCGCGGAGTCCACTGGGGCCAACGTCCTGACTTTC.

This clonotype was seen repeatedly, ten times or more. This rearrangement joins TRBV28 to TRBJ1-2; 11 bases are shared with TRBD1. CDR1 and CDR2 from the germline V gene are MDHEN and SYDVKM. The ends lost 5 bases at V and 6 bases at J; junction bases unmatched: 2. There are 13 residues in the CDR3. CDR3 residues: CASSVGQGDGYTF. CDR3 sequence (DNA): TGTGCCAGCAGTGTGGGACAGGGGGATGGCTACACCTTC.

There are a few counts of this clonotype. The rearrangement joins TRBV10-3 to TRBJ2-1; D unresolved. The end of the DNA aligns better with TRBJ2-7, so the J call may be wrong. The CDR3 is 12 amino acids. The germline V gene has CDR1 ENHRY and CDR2 SYGVKD. CDR3 residues: CAISEGSRGQYF. The DNA of the CDR3 is TGTGCCATCAGTGAAGGCAGCCGAGGGCAGTACTTC.

Concerning this clonotype: One end of the junction does not line up with germline, which may come from a read error. The genes are TRBV5-5 and TRBJ2-7; maybe TRBD2 (6 bases). The CDR3 is 13 residues long. The germline CDR1 and CDR2 sequences are SGHKS and YYEKEE (reference sequence). The CDR3 protein is CASCLGSSYEQYF. The CDR3, as DNA: TGTGCCAGCTGCCTCGGGAGTTCCTATGAGCAGTACTTC.

The chain recombines TRBV6-6 with TRBJ2-6; D unclear. Germline V CDR1 and CDR2: MNHNY, SVGAGI (reference sequence). The CDR3 contains 15 residues. Trimming cost V 10 bases and J 4 bases, with 17 bases left between them. The CDR3 sequence is CANGPTWSGANVLTF. The CDR3 bases are TGTGCCAACGGTCCTACATGGTCCGGGGCCAACGTCCTGACTTTC.

About this clonotype itself: It is likely a read error, because the conserved phenylalanine at the end of the CDR3 is missing. The V and J genes are TRBV6-5 and TRBJ2-6, with 7 positions matching TRBD1. Per germline, CDR1 MNHEY and CDR2 SVGAGI. The CDR3 is 16 residues long. This CDR3 is CTSSPQTGAGANVLTY. DNA for the CDR3: TGTACCAGCAGTCCTCAAACAGGGGCAGGGGCCAACGTCCTGACTTAC.

Turning to this clonotype: One end of the junction does not line up with germline, which may come from a read error. This rearrangement joins TRBV7-8 to TRBJ2-1; D might be TRBD2 (6 bases). The CDR3 has 15 amino acids. Germline V gives CDR1 SGHVS, CDR2 FQNEAQ. The CDR3 here is CASSKGGLADNEQCF. The CDR3 bases are TGTGCCAGCAGCAAAGGAGGATTAGCGGACAATGAGCAGTGCTTC.

Details on this clonotype: Since the CDR3 does not end with the conserved phenylalanine or tryptophan, this likely comes from a read error. In nucleotides, the CDR3 is TGTGTCAGCAGTTCAGCGGGCCCTGGGAATGAACAGTTCCTC. This gives the protein CVSSSAGPGNEQFL. The rearrangement links TRBV11-2 to TRBJ2-1, with D maybe TRBD2 (6 bases). Germline CDR1 SGHAT, CDR2 FQNNGV. The CDR3 contains 14 residues.

This clonotype was detected once. As the CDR3 is not closed by the conserved phenylalanine or tryptophan, this likely results from a read error. CDR3 nucleotide sequence: TGTGCCAGCAGCTTGATTGACACTGCCTACGAGCAGTACCTC. Its protein is CASSLIDTAYEQYL. This rearrangement joins TRBV11-2 to TRBJ2-7; no clear D. This CDR3 comprises 14 residues. Trimming left V 3 bases short and J 2 bases short, with 11 bases between. The germline gives CDR1 SGHAT, CDR2 FQNNGV.

In this sample, this clonotype turned up a few times. This could be a read error, since a much larger clone is one nucleotide away. CDR3: CSVDVGGQVYF. DNA for the CDR3: TGCAGCGTTGACGTGGGGGGCCAGGTATACTTC. The V gene is TRBV29-1, the J gene TRBJ2-4; D may correspond to TRBD1 or TRBD2 (6 bases each). This CDR3 contains 11 residues. With 3 bases removed from V and 16 bases from J, the gap between germline ends came to 16 bases. Germline V gene lookup returns CDR1 SQVTM and CDR2 ANQGSEA.

This clonotype has only a few counts. This chain uses TRBV5-6 with TRBJ1-6; D not certain. CDR1 is SGHDT, CDR2 YYEEEE, per germline. The CDR3 covers 14 residues. In nucleotides, the CDR3 is TGTGTTAGCAGAGGTAGCTCAATCAATTCACCCCTCCACTTT. This codes for CVSRGSSINSPLHF.

As to this clonotype: The junction and the germline gene differ at one end; a read error may be behind it. The rearrangement joins TRBV6-1 to TRBJ2-3; 8 nucleotides match TRBD2. The CDR3 runs to 18 residues. Germline loops: CDR1 MNHNS, CDR2 SASEGT. The CDR3 bases are TGTGTCAGCAATGAACCAGCTAGCGGGCCGTATAGTACAGATACGCAGTATTTT. This translates into CVSNEPASGPYSTDTQYF.

As to this clonotype: The CDR3 ends on some other residue instead of the conserved phenylalanine or tryptophan, so this is likely a read error. The rearrangement uses TRBV4-1 and TRBJ1-2; possibly TRBD1 for D (5 bases). The germline CDR1 and CDR2 sequences are MGHRA and YSYEKL. With 0 bases removed from V and 3 bases from J, the gap between germline ends came to 14 bases. The CDR3 is 16 amino acids. The CDR3 loop reads CASSQDEAGTYYGYTS. The CDR3 region has the DNA TGCGCCAGCAGCCAAGATGAGGCAGGGACTTACTATGGCTACACCTCT.

About this clonotype itself: At one end, the junction sequence differs from germline, possibly due to a read error. The chain has TRBV4-2 and TRBJ1-1; D is ambiguous. Germline V gives CDR1 LGHNA, CDR2 YNFKEQ. The CDR3 spans 16 residues. CDR3 in DNA: TGTGCCAGCAGCCAAGGGCTTCAGGTGGGGAACACTGAAACTTTCTTT. Translation: CASSQGLQVGNTETFF.

This clonotype was seen ten or more times. The rearrangement joins TRBV6-5 to TRBJ2-3; D unclear. The CDR3 contains 15 residues. Germline V CDR1 and CDR2: MNHEY, SVGAGI. Trimming removed 0 bases at V and 10 bases at J, with 17 bases between. DNA of the CDR3: TGTGCCAGCAGTTACTCGACGGTAGCAGCGAGGCCGCAGTATTTT. It yields the protein CASSYSTVAARPQYF.

There are a few counts of this clonotype. The chain combines TRBV2 with TRBJ2-3, with 13 bases aligning to TRBD2. The V segment lost 7 bases and the J segment 6 bases; nucleotides outside the gene matches: 4. The CDR3 spans 14 residues. Germline V lookup: CDR1 SNHLY, CDR2 FYNNEI. This chain's CDR3 is CASTPTSGGDTQYF. The CDR3, as DNA: TGTGCCAGCACTCCGACTAGCGGGGGGGATACGCAGTATTTT.

CDR3 loop: CATSDYGLAGVDEQFF. In DNA form, the CDR3 reads TGTGCCACCAGTGACTACGGACTAGCGGGAGTTGATGAGCAGTTCTTC. The rearrangement links TRBV24-1 to TRBJ2-1; TRBD2 agrees at 13 bases. Germline-derived CDR1 and CDR2 are KGHDR and SFDVKD. The CDR3 has 16 amino acids. J lost 8 bases, V lost 4 bases, and 7 bases had no gene match.

Comments on this clonotype: In this CDR3 the conserved last residue, phenylalanine or tryptophan, is missing, so a read error is likely. CDR3 nucleotide sequence: TGTGCCAGCAGCTTAGCCCCGGCTAGCGGACAAGAGACCCAGTACATC. Translation: CASSLAPASGQETQYI. J is TRBJ2-5 and V is TRBV11-2; 7 positions match TRBD2. Trimming cost V 1 base and J 2 bases; bases outside gene matches: 7. Germline V CDR1 and CDR2: SGHAT, FQNNGV. The CDR3 has 16 residues.

This clonotype was detected a few times. This could be a read error, since a much larger clone is one nucleotide away. The V call is TRBV6-5, the J call TRBJ2-7; no definite D call. The ends were cut back, 4 bases at V and 3 bases at J, with 16 bases in the middle. The CDR3 length is 15 residues. Germline CDR1 MNHEY, CDR2 SVGAGI. CDR3 loop: CASSWVGIGYYEQYF. The CDR3 bases are TGTGCCAGCAGTTGGGTGGGGATAGGGTACTACGAGCAGTACTTC.